This T cell receptor beta chain was obtained from a study of T-cell reconstitution after alpha-beta-depleted transplantation in children. Study-level points and caveats: T-cell counts and diversity were attributed mostly to newly produced T cells one year after transplant. About two months after transplant, alpha-beta T cells reportedly came from several hundred expanded graft clones.

Note on this clonotype: Its cognate antigen is unknown.

Molecular barcoding with unique molecular identifiers was used for the TCRbeta library. In TCRdb, the PCR reads were re-called with MiXCR into one record per CDR3 protein. The sample includes hundreds of thousands of distinct CDR3 sequences, about an eighth seen only once; the top ten take 2.2%. Deletions cut 7 bases from V and 1 base from J, with 14 bases between. This CDR3 region has 15 residues. Germline V gene lookup returns CDR1 MNHEY and CDR2 SVGEGT. The TCR comes from a male patient younger than 18 who had a stem cell transplant for acute myeloid leukemia, so the T cells may come from the graft donor. This rearrangement joins TRBV6-2 or TRBV6-3 to TRBJ1-5, with a possible D match to TRBD1 (5 bases). The input for sequencing was PBMCs, mostly from graft donor cells, taken 360 days after TCRalphabeta/CD19-depleted stem cell transplant. The CDR3 reads CASTRDDNSNQPQHF. The CDR3 DNA is TGTGCCAGCACCCGGGACGATAACAGCAATCAGCCCCAGCATTTT.